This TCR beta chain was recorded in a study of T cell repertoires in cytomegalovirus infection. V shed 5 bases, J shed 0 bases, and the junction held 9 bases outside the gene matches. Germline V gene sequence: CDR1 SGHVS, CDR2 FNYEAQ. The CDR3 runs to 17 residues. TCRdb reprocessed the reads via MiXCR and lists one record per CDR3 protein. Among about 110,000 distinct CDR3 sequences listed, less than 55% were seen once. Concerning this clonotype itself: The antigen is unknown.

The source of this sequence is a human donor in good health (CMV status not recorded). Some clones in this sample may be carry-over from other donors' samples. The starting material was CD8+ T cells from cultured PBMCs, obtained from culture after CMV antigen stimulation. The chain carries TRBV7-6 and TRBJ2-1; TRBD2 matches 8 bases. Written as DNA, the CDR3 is TGTGCCAGCAGCCCGCTGAGCGGGGGCGCCTCCTACAATGAGCAGTTCTTC. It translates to CASSPLSGGASYNEQFF.